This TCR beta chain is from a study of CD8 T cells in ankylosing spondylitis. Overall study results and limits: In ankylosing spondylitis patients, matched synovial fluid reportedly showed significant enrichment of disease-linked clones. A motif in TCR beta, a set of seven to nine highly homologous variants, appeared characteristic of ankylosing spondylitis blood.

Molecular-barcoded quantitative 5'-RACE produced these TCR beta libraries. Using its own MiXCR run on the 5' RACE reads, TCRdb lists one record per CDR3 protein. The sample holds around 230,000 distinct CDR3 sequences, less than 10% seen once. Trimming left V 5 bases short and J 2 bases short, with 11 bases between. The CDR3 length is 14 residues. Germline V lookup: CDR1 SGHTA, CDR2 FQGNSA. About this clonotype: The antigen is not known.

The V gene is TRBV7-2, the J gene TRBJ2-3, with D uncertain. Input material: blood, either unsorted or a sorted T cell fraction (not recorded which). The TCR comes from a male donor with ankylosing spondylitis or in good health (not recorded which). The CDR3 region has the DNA TGTGCCAGCAGCCCTCCTCGGCCCACAGATACGCAGTATTTT. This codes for CASSPPRPTDTQYF.